This is a list of T cell receptor beta chains from one sample in a study of cytomegalovirus exposure and HLA in healthy donors. Measured with immunoSEQ multiplex PCR; TCRdb has only the in-frame clones, and not every one. The sample records some 200,000 clones, approximately 84% being singletons. The sample comprised PBMCs. The origin of the receptors is a woman in her forties or fifties in good health and CMV-seropositive. Each CDR3 is given with its conserved first and last residue. D genes are given only for firm matches. Part of the rows lack a size; the others show once, few, many or a class for expanded clones.

abundance	d_gene	v_gene	j_gene	CDR3nt	CDR3aa
-	TRBD1	TRBV5-1	TRBJ2-3	TGCGCCAGCAGCTTGGGCCCCGAGGGACAGGGAGACTCAAGGACAGATACGCAGTATTTT	CASSLGPEGQGDSRTDTQYF
-	TRBD1	TRBV6-1	TRBJ2-3	TGTGCCAGCAGGGAAGCGACAGGGTCCTCTTTCACAGATACGCAGTATTTT	CASREATGSSFTDTQYF
-	TRBD1	TRBV10-3	TRBJ2-7	TGTGCCATCAGCCCCGGGACAGGGGGCTCCTACGAGCAGTACTTC	CAISPGTGGSYEQYF
-	TRBD2	TRBV4-3	TRBJ2-3	TGCGCCAGCAGCCAAGATCGCGGGGGGGCGGATACGCAGTATTTT	CASSQDRGGADTQYF
-	TRBD1	TRBV7-9	TRBJ1-6	TGTGCCAGCAGCCCCGGGACAGCCTATAATTCACCCCTCCACTTT	CASSPGTAYNSPLHF
-	TRBD2	TRBV4-2	TRBJ2-5	TGTGCCAGCAGCCAAGACGGCGCGGGGGGGCCCATGACCCAGTACTTC	CASSQDGAGGPMTQYF
-	-	TRBV6-1	TRBJ1-5	TGTGCCAGCAGTGATCCTTTGACAGGATGGACCCAGCATTTT	CASSDPLTGWTQHF
-	TRBD1	TRBV11-2	TRBJ2-7	TGTGCCAGCAGCTCATCAGGGGGTTCCAGCTCCTACGAGCAGTACTTC	CASSSSGGSSSYEQYF
-	-	TRBV6-1	TRBJ1-5	TGTGCCAGCAGTGAAACCTGGCAGATAAATCAGCCCCAGCATTTT	CASSETWQINQPQHF
-	-	TRBV11-3	TRBJ1-1	TGTGCCAGCAGCTTCGGTGAGGACACTGAAGCTTTCTTT	CASSFGEDTEAFF
-	-	TRBV27	TRBJ2-7	TGTGCCAGCAGTTTACAGGGTCAGGGTGGCTACGAGCAGTACTTC	CASSLQGQGGYEQYF
-	TRBD1	TRBV2	TRBJ2-3	TGTGCCAGCAGACGGACAGGGCGTACTAGCACAGATACGCAGTATTTT	CASRRTGRTSTDTQYF
-	TRBD2	TRBV7-9	TRBJ2-3	TGTGCCAGCAGCTTTAGCGGGGGGGTCCCAGATACGCAGTATTTT	CASSFSGGVPDTQYF
-	TRBD1	TRBV7-9	TRBJ2-2	TGTGCCAGCAGCGGACAGGGGGGAGTCGGGGAGCTGTTTTTT	CASSGQGGVGELFF
-	-	TRBV5-4	TRBJ1-4	TGTGCCAGCAGCCAAGTACGAGGGTTAGGAACTAATGAAAAACTGTTTTTT	CASSQVRGLGTNEKLFF
-	TRBD2	TRBV5-1	TRBJ2-1	TGCGCCAGCAGCTTGGAGTCGACTAGCGGGGTATACAATGAGCAGTTCTTC	CASSLESTSGVYNEQFF
-	TRBD1	TRBV6-5	TRBJ1-3	TGTGCCAGCAGTCGAGGACAGGGTCCGGGAAACACCATATATTTT	CASSRGQGPGNTIYF
-	-	TRBV11-3	TRBJ1-1	TGTGCCTCCCGACGCCCTCCAGCGCGCCCAATGAACACTGAAGCTTTCTTT	CASRRPPARPMNTEAFF
-	TRBD1	TRBV19	TRBJ2-1	TGTGCCAGTAGTAGCACAGGGGGTCCCAATGAGCAGTTCTTC	CASSSTGGPNEQFF
-	TRBD1	TRBV4-2	TRBJ1-4	TGTGCCAGCAGCCATTGGACAGGGGATGAAAAACTGTTTTTT	CASSHWTGDEKLFF
-	-	TRBV11-2	TRBJ2-2	TGTGCCAGCAGCTTAGACAGTATGAACACCGGGGAGCTGTTTTTT	CASSLDSMNTGELFF
once	TRBD1	TRBV2	TRBJ2-5	TGTGCCAGCAGTCGGGACAGGGGGCCGTGGGAGACCCAGTACTTC	CASSRDRGPWETQYF